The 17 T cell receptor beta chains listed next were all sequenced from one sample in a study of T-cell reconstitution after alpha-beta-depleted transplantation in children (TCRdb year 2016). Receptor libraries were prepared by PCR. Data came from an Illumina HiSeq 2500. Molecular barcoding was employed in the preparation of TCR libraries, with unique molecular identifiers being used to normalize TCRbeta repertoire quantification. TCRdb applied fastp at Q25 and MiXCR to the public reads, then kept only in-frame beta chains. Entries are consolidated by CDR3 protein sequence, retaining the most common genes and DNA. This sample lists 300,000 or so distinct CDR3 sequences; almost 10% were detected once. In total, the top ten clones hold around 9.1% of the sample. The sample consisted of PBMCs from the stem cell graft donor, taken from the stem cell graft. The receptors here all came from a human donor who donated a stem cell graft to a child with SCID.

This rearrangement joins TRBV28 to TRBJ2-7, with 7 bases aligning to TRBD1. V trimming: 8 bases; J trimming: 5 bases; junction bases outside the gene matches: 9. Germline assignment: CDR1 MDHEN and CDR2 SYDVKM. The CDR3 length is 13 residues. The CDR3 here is CASLSGTANEQYF. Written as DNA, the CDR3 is TGTGCCAGCCTATCCGGGACAGCTAACGAGCAGTACTTC.

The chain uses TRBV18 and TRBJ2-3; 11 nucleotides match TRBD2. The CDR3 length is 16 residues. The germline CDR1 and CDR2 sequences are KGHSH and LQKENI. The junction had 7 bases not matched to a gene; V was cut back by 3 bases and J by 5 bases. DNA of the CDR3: TGTGCCAGCTCACCGACTAGCGGGGCGTTTGGAGATACGCAGTATTTT. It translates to CASSPTSGAFGDTQYF.

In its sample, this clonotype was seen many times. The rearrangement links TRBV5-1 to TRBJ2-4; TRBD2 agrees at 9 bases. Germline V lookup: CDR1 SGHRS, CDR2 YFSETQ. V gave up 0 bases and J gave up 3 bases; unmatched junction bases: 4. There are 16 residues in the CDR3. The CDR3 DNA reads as TGCGCCAGCAGCTTGGGAGCGGGGGGCAGCAAAAACATTCAGTACTTC. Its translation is CASSLGAGGSKNIQYF.

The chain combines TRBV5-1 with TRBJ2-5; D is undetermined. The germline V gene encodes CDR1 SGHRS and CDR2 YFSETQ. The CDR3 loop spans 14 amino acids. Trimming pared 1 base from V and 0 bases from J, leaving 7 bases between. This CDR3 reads CASSLSADQETQYF. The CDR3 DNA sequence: TGCGCCAGCAGCTTGTCGGCAGACCAAGAGACCCAGTACTTC.

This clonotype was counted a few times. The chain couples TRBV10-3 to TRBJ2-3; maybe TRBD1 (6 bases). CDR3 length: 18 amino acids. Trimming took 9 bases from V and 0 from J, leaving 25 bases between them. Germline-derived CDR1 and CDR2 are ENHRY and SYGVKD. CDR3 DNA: TGTGCCATACGGTCCGGGACACTCATGAAGACTAGCACAGATACGCAGTATTTT. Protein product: CAIRSGTLMKTSTDTQYF.

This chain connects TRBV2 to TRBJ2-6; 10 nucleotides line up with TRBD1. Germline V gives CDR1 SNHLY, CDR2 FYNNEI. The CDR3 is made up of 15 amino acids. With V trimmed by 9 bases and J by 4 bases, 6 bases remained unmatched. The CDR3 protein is CARRQGAQGANVLTF. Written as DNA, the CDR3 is TGTGCCAGGAGACAGGGGGCACAGGGGGCCAACGTCCTGACTTTC.

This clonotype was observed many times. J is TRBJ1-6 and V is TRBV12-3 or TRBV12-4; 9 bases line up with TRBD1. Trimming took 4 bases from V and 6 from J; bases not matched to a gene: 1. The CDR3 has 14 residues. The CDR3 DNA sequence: TGTGCCAGCAGTTGGACAGGGGCTAATTCACCCCTCCACTTT. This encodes CASSWTGANSPLHF.

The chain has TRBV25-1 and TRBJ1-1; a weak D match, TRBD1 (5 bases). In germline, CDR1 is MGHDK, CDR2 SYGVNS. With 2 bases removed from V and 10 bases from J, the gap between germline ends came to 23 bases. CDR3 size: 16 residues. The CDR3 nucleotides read TGTGCCAGCAGTGAAAAGGCCGGGGGACTAATACTGGGAGCTTTCTTT. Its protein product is CASSEKAGGLILGAFF.

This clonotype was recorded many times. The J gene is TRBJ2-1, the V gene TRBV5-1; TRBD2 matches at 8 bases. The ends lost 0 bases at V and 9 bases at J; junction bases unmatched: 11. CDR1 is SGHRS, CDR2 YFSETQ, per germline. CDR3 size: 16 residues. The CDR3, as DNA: TGCGCCAGCAGCTTGGATACGGGGGGGGTTTTCTTTGAGCAGTTCTTC. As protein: CASSLDTGGVFFEQFF.

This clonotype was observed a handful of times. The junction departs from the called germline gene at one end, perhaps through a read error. CDR3 DNA sequence: TGTGCCACCAGCAAAGAGGGGACATGGACAGATACGCAGTATTTT. Its protein product is CATSKEGTWTDTQYF. The genes are TRBV3-1 and TRBJ2-3; D may be TRBD1 (6 bases). The CDR3 is 15 residues long. Germline V CDR1 and CDR2: LGHDT, YNNKEL (reference sequence).

The CDR3 nucleotides are TGCAGTGCCGGGACTAGCGGGGGGGGCACAGATACGCAGTATTTT. It codes for CSAGTSGGGTDTQYF. The rearrangement uses TRBV20-1 and TRBJ2-3; 16 nucleotides agree with TRBD2. V gave up 6 bases and J gave up 1 base; unmatched junction bases: 1. The CDR3 is 15 amino acids. Germline assignment: CDR1 DFQATT and CDR2 SNEGSKA (reference sequence).

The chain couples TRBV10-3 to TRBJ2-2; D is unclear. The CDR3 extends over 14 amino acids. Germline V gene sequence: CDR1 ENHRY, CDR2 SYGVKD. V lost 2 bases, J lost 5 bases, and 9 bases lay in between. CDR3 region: CAISEQTLTGELFF. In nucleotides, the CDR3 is TGTGCCATCAGTGAGCAGACATTGACCGGGGAGCTGTTTTTT.

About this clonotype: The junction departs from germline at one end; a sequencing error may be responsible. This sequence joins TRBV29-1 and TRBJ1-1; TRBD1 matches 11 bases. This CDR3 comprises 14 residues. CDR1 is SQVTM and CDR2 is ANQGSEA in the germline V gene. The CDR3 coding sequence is TGCAGCGTCGTAAATGGACAGGGGGCTTCTGAAGCTTTTTTT. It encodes CSVVNGQGASEAFF.

The CDR3 loop reads CASSPLPGVTTGELFF. CDR3 bases: TGTGCCAGCAGTCCCCTTCCGGGGGTAACGACCGGGGAGCTGTTTTTT. The chain couples TRBV6-1 to TRBJ2-2; possible D gene TRBD2, 6 bases. This CDR3 is built from 16 residues. Trimming removed 5 bases at V and 5 bases at J, with 18 bases between. Germline V lookup: CDR1 MNHNS, CDR2 SASEGT.

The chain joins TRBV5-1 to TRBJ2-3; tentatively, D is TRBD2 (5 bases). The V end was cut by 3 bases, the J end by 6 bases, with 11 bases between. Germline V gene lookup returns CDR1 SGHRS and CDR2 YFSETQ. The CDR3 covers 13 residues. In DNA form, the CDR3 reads TGCGCCAGCAGCTCCAGACCGGGGGATACGCAGTATTTT. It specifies CASSSRPGDTQYF.

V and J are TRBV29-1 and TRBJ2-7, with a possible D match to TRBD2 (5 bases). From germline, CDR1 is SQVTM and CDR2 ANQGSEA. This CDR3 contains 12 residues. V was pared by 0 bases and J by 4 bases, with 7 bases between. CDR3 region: CSVEDGGYEQYF. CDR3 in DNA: TGCAGCGTTGAAGATGGAGGTTACGAGCAGTACTTC.

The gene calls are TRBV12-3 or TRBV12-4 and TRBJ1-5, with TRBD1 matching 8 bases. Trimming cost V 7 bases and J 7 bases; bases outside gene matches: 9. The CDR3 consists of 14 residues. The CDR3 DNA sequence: TGTGCCAGCAAAGGACAGGGTTGGGGACAGCCCCAGCATTTT. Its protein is CASKGQGWGQPQHF.